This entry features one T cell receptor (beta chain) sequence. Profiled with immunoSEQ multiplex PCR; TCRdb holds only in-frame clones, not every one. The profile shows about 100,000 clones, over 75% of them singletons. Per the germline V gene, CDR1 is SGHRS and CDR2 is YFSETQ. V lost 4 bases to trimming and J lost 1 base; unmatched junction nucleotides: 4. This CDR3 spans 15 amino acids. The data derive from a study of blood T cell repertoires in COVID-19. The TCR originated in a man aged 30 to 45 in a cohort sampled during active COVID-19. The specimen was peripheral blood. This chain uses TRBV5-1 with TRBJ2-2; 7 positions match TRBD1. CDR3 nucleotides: TGCGCCAGCAGCACGGGGACAGAGAACACCGGGGAGCTGTTTTTT. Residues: CASSTGTENTGELFF.